This T cell receptor (beta chain) derives from a study of molecular identifiers for immune sequencing clone quantification. Methods described previously, with TCR primers listed, were used for bulk TCR libraries. TCRdb used MiXCR to reprocess the PCR reads, holding one entry per CDR3 protein. The profile shows 60,000 to 70,000 distinct CDR3 sequences, under 20% of them singletons. The CD8+CD4-CCR7+CD45RA+ phenotype defined the sorted naive CD8 T cells. Per the germline V gene, CDR1 is SGHTA and CDR2 is FQGTGA. Trimming cost V 2 bases and J 0 bases; bases outside gene matches: 4. This CDR3 has 15 amino acids. There are a few counts of this clonotype.

The sequence came from a human donor in good health. Some libraries in this study had Jurkat cell RNA spiked in. The V and J genes are TRBV7-3 and TRBJ2-7; 7 bases fit TRBD2. The specimen was naive CD8+ T cells from blood, with Jurkat cell RNA spiked in. Documented subset: FACS-sorted CD8+CD4-CCR7+CD45RA+ naive T cells. Here the CDR3 DNA reads TGTGCCAGCAGCTTAGGGGGGGGATTCTCCTACGAGCAGTACTTC. Its translation is CASSLGGGFSYEQYF.